This is a list of T cell receptor beta chains from one sample in a study of shared clonotypes between healthy human individuals. The repertoire was sequenced with immunoSEQ multiplex PCR; TCRdb's copy has only in-frame clones and lacks some. The sample holds a few million clones, 92% seen once. The specimen was naive CD4+ T cells from PBMCs. Receptors were obtained from a man younger than 35 in good health. Some clones in this sample may be carry-over from other donors' samples. Both conserved end residues are part of each CDR3. D genes are given only for firm matches. Expanded clones get a size class; other rows say once, few or many, or leave the size out.

d_call	v_call	clone_size	j_call	cdr3_aa	cdr3_nt
.	TRBV28	.	TRBJ1-6	CASSFSTPLHF	TGTGCCAGCAGTTTCTCTACACCCCTCCACTTT
TRBD1	TRBV6-5	.	TRBJ1-1	CASSYRQGGEAFF	TGTGCCAGCAGTTACCGGCAGGGGGGGGAAGCTTTCTTT
.	TRBV11-3	.	TRBJ2-1	CASSLKLLPSYNEQFF	TGTGCCAGCAGCTTAAAACTACTCCCCTCCTACAATGAGCAGTTCTTC
TRBD1	TRBV4-1	.	TRBJ2-7	CASSQGRQGGHEQYF	TGCGCCAGCAGCCAAGGCCGACAGGGGGGCCACGAGCAGTACTTC
.	TRBV5-6	.	TRBJ2-5	CASSEVGRTQETQYF	TGTGCCAGCAGCGAGGTGGGGCGGACTCAAGAGACCCAGTACTTC
.	TRBV7-2	.	TRBJ2-2	CASSLPGGPNTGELFF	TGTGCCAGCAGCTTGCCGGGTGGTCCGAACACCGGGGAGCTGTTTTTT
.	TRBV2	.	TRBJ2-6	CASSMGRFSGANVLTF	TGTGCCAGCAGTATGGGACGGTTCTCTGGGGCCAACGTCCTGACTTTC
.	TRBV5-1	.	TRBJ2-7	CASSLGDEAYEQYF	TGCGCCAGCAGCTTGGGGGACGAGGCCTACGAGCAGTACTTC
.	TRBV7-9	.	TRBJ2-1	CASSLGGGRTYNEQFF	TGTGCCAGCAGCTTAGGAGGGGGGAGAACCTACAATGAGCAGTTCTTC
TRBD1	TRBV7-9	once	TRBJ1-4	CASSWDRGKEKLFF	TGTGCCAGCAGCTGGGACAGGGGAAAGGAAAAACTGTTTTTT
.	TRBV5-1	once	TRBJ1-1	CASSGGHLPNTEAFF	TGCGCCAGCAGCGGGGGACACCTACCGAACACTGAAGCTTTCTTT
.	TRBV7-3	.	TRBJ2-3	CASSLRASTDTQYF	TGTGCCAGCAGCCTAAGGGCTAGCACAGATACGCAGTATTTT
.	TRBV5-1	.	TRBJ1-1	CASSLTVGATEAFF	TGCGCCAGCAGCCTAACGGTAGGGGCCACTGAAGCTTTCTTT